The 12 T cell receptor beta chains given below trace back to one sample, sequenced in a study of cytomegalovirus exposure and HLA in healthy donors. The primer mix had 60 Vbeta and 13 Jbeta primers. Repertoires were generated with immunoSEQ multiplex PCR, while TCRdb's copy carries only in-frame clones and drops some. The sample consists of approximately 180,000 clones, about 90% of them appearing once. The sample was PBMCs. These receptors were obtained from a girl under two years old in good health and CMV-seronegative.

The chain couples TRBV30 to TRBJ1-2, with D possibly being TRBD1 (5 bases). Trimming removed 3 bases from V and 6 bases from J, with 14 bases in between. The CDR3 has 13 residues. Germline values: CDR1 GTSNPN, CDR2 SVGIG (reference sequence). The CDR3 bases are TGTGCCTGGAGCGAACAGGTTACGGATGGCTACACCTTC. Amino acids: CAWSEQVTDGYTF. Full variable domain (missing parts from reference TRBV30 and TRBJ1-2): SQTIHQWPATLVQPVGSPLSLECTVEGTSNPNLYWYRQAAGRGLQLLFYSVGIGQISSEVPQNLSASRPQDRQFILSSKKLLLSDSGFYLCAWSEQVTDGYTFGSGTRLTVV.

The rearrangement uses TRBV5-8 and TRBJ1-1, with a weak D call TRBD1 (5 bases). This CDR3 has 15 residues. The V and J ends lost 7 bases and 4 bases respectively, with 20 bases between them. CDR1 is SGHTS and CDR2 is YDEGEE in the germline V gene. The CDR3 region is CASGTRGRGGTEAFF. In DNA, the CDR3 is TGTGCCAGCGGCACGAGGGGTAGGGGAGGCACTGAAGCTTTCTTT.

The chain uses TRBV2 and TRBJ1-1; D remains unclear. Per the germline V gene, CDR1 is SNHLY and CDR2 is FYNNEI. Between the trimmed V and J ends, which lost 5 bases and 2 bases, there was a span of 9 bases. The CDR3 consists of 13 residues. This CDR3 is CASSRGPNTEAFF. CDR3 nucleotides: TGTGCCAGCAGTCGCGGCCCTAACACTGAAGCTTTCTTT. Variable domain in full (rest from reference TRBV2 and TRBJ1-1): EPEVTQTPSHQVTQMGQEVILRCVPISNHLYFYWYRQILGQKVEFLVSFYNNEISEKSEIFDDQFSVERPDGSNFTLKIRSTKLEDSAMYFCASSRGPNTEAFFGQGTRLTVV.

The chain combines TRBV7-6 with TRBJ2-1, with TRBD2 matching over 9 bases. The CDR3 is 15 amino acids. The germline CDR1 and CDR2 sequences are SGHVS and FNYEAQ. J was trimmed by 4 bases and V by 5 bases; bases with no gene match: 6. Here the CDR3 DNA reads TGTGCCAGCAGCCCGCCGACTAGCGGATACAATGAGCAGTTCTTC. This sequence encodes CASSPPTSGYNEQFF.

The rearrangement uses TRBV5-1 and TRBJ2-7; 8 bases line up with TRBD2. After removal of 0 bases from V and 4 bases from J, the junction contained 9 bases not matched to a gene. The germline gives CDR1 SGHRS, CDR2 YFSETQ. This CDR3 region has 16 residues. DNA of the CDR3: TGCGCCAGCAGCTTGGGACCCAGCGGGGGTCTTTACGAGCAGTACTTC. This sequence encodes CASSLGPSGGLYEQYF.

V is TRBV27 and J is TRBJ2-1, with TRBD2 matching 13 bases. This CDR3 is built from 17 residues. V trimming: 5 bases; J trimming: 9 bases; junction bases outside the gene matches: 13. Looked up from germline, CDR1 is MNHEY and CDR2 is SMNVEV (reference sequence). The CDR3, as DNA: TGTGCCAGCAGTGAGATACAAGGACTAGCGGGAGCTAGTGAGCAGTTCTTC. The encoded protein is CASSEIQGLAGASEQFF.

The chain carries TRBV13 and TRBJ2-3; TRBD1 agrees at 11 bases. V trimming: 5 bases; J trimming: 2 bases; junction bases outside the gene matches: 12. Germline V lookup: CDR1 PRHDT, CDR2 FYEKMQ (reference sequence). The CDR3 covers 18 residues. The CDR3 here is CASSDRDRGDSDTDTQYF. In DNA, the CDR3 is TGTGCCAGCAGCGACCGGGACAGGGGGGACTCCGACACAGATACGCAGTATTTT. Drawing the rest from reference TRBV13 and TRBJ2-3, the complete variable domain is AAGVIQSPRHLIKEKRETATLKCYPIPRHDTVYWYQQGPGQDPQFLISFYEKMQSDKGSIPDRFSAQQFSDYHSELNMSSLELGDSALYFCASSDRDRGDSDTDTQYFGPGTRLTVL.

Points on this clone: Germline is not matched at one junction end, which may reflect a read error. The CDR3 DNA reads as TGTTCCAGCAGCCTGGGACAGGGTCACAATGAGCAGTTCTTC. The encoded protein is CSSSLGQGHNEQFF. V and J are TRBV7-9 and TRBJ2-1, with TRBD1 identical over 9 bases. The CDR3 extends over 14 amino acids. Germline V lookup: CDR1 SEHNR, CDR2 FQNEAQ (reference sequence).

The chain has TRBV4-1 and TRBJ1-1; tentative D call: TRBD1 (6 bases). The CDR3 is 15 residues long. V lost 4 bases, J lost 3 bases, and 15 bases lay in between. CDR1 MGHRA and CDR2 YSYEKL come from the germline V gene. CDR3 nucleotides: TGCGCCAGCAGCCCTCGGACAGAGGGGGACACTGAAGCTTTCTTT. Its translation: CASSPRTEGDTEAFF.

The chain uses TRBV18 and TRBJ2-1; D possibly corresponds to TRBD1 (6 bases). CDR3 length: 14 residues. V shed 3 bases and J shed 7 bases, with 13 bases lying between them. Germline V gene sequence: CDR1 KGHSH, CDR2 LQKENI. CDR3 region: CASSPSSRGNEQFF. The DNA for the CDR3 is TGTGCCAGCTCACCGAGTTCAAGGGGGAATGAGCAGTTCTTC.

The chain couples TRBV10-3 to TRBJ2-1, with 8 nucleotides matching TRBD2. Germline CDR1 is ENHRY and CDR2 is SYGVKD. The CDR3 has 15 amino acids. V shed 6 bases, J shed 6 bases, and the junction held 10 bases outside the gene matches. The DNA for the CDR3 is TGTGCCATCAGGCCTGGGGACCTAGCGGGCAATGAGCAGTTCTTC. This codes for CAIRPGDLAGNEQFF.

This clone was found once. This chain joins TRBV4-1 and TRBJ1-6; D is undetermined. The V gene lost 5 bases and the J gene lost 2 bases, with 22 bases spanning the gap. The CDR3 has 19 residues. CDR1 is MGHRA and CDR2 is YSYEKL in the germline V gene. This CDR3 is CASSYQGILGLPYNSPLHF. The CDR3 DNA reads TGCGCCAGCAGCTACCAAGGAATATTGGGCCTCCCCTATAATTCACCCCTCCACTTT.